Detailed here is one TCR beta chain. Its specific antigen is unknown. No base quality information exists; no much larger clone differs at one position. Library preparation used 5' RACE. The sequencer listed for this sample is Illumina HiSeq 2500. A second PCR of about 6 to 12 cycles was run with a J-beta primer mix and a sample-barcoded 5' primer. Each TCR beta cDNA molecule received a unique molecular identifier from a template-switch 5' adaptor carrying 12 random nucleotides. At least 2.5 million CDR3-containing paired-end reads were obtained from each sample. All of the RNA was converted into first-strand cDNA using the Mint cDNA synthesis kit, with a TRBC-specific oligonucleotide serving as the primer. Following uracil-DNA glycosylase treatment, a first 18-cycle PCR with universal primers M1SS and BC2_uni_R was performed on all cDNA. For the original study's pipeline: Normalization of each sample was performed by random selection of 1 million high-quality reads, each carrying a distinct molecular identifier. Reads with shared molecular identifiers were discarded instead of being binned into consensus sequences. CDR3 identification, clonotype clustering and error correction used MiTCR with a Q25 quality threshold and the strictest error-elimination algorithm. A nonparametric unseen species model using Euler transformation provided a lower-bound estimate of total TCR beta diversity. In-frame beta chains were kept once TCRdb had trimmed the public reads at Q25 with fastp and called clones with MiXCR. Rows are combined by CDR3 protein, so each entry shows the most common genes and DNA. The V and J calls and clone size come from TCRdb's table, not from the authors' own analysis. For this sample there are approximately 1.5 million distinct CDR3 sequences; 30% to 35% appear just once. Approximately 10% of the sample is held by the ten biggest clonotypes.

The CDR3 measures 13 amino acids from cysteine to phenylalanine. This entry keeps only the CDR3 DNA: 39 bases, framed from base 1. Trimming takes 4 bases from V and 6 bases from J, and the germline ends sit 12 bases apart. Donors were 35 to 40 systemically healthy Caucasian individuals from Russia aged roughly 6 to 90 years. Roughly 10 milliliters of peripheral blood were drawn from each donor into EDTA-treated Vacutainer tubes. Ficoll-Paque density-gradient centrifugation was used to isolate PBMCs, with at least 6.5 million per sample. Total RNA, at least 6 micrograms per sample, was extracted from PBMCs with Trizol reagent. For every donor, an aliquot of PBMCs went through flow cytometry to measure the percentages of naive CD45RAhigh/CD27high T cells. This sample stems from a study of blood T cells in healthy people across ages (dated by TCRdb to between 2014 and 2016). Some background on the complete study: Template switching captured roughly one uniquely barcoded TCR beta cDNA molecule per two T cells in model experiments. Donors were grouped into four age groups: young (average roughly 17 years), middle-aged (around 39), aged (about 59) and long-lived (over 80). The study analyzed two additional independent replicas of 1 million unique cDNA reads from the same blood draw for two donors, one aged 18 to 30 and one aged 80 or older. To avoid experimental bias, donors of different ages were spread randomly across the sequencing lanes. Age-related changes in TCR beta repertoire diversity were measured in the study by deep sequencing normalized with unique cDNA molecular identifiers. The full study reports these points: Since profiling was done on bulk unsorted PBMCs, naive and antigen-experienced compartments could not be conclusively compared. Because donor CMV infection status was unknown, age-related changes in expanded clonotypes were potentially confounded. Total diversity estimates from one million sequenced T cells were considered lower bounds and underestimates. Observed TCR beta diversity per million T cells fell roughly linearly with age, and a significant reduction was already apparent by age around 40. A strong correlation was found between observed TCR beta diversity and the percentage of naive T cells measured by flow cytometry. The long-lived group showed more naive CD4+ T cells, fewer expanded clones and increased TCR diversity than the aged group, suggesting age selection.

This chain is built from TRBV5-3 and TRBJ2-3; the D gene is possibly TRBD1, with 6 bases matching. TRBV5-3 falls under the ORF class, with uncertain function. Sequenced sample: blood. This receptor was identified in a young woman in good health. The sequence in DNA is TGTGCCAGAAGCCACCCAGGGGAGGATACGCAGTATTTT. Translated, it gives CARSHPGEDTQYF.